This T cell receptor beta chain emerged from a study of T cell changes during pregnancy in multiple sclerosis. Assay: immunoSEQ multiplex PCR; the TCRdb copy retains only in-frame clones and omits some. The sample yields about 39,000 clones, almost 95% seen once. This CDR3 comprises 18 residues. Trimming removed 3 bases at V and 0 bases at J, with 17 bases between. Germline loops: CDR1 SGHDN, CDR2 FVKESK. The origin of this receptor is a female donor with multiple sclerosis, enrolled in a pregnancy study. J is TRBJ1-4 and V is TRBV14; weak D call: TRBD1 (5 bases). The material was CD4+ T cells from peripheral blood mononuclear cells, obtained after pregnancy. DNA of the CDR3: TGTGCCAGCAGCCATCATCCCCCTGGGGGGGCAACTAATGAAAAACTGTTTTTT. It yields the protein CASSHHPPGGATNEKLFF.